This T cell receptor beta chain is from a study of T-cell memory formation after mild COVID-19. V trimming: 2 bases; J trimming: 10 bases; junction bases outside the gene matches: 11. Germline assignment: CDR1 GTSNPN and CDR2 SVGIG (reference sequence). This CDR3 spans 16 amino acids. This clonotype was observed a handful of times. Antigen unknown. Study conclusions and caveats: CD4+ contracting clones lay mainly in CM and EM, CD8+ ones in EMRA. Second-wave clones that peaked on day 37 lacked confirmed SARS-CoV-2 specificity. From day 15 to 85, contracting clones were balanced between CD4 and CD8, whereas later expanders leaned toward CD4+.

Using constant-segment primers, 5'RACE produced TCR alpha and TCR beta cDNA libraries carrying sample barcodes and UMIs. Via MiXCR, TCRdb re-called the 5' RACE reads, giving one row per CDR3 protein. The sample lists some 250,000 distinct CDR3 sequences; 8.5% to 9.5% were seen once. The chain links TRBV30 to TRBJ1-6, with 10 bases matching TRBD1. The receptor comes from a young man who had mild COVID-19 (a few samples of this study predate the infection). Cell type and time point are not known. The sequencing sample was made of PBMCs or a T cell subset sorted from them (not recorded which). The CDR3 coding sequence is TGTGCCTGGAGTCCCACGGACAGGGGGTTTGGATCACCCCTCCACTTT. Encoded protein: CAWSPTDRGFGSPLHF.